The entry below gives a single T cell receptor (beta chain) sequence along with its context. Its antigen is unidentified. Treatment meaning: oral pan-JAK inhibitor, 5-10 mg twice daily. This sample is part of a study of CD8+ T cells in alopecia areata. Study observations and caveats: While patients received tofacitinib, many expanded lesional clones remained present in scalp and blood. In scalp, tofacitinib significantly decreased clonality and expanded CD8+ clones among the top 100.

The germline CDR1 and CDR2 sequences are SQVTM and ANQGSEA. The J segment lost 8 bases and the V segment lost 5 bases, leaving 10 bases of the junction unmatched. CDR3 length equals 15 residues. RNA, once extracted, was reverse transcribed into cDNA for use as the sequencing template. The method was immunoSEQ multiplex PCR; TCRdb's version includes in-frame clones alone and lacks a portion of them. The sample contains roughly 250,000 clones, approximately 60% of which appear only once. The clonotype comes from a human donor with alopecia areata. V usage is TRBV29-1 and J usage is TRBJ2-1, with 12 bases that match TRBD2. Sequenced here: CD4+ T cells sorted from blood, sampled around week 52, from a patient treated with tofacitinib. The CDR3 loop reads CSVNSLAGGLDEQFF. Written as DNA, the CDR3 is TGCAGCGTTAACTCCCTAGCGGGGGGGCTTGATGAGCAGTTCTTC.